This record looks at one T cell receptor (beta chain) sequence and its context. One junction end disagrees with the germline gene, perhaps due to a read error. The CDR3 spans 12 residues. Germline V CDR1 and CDR2: MNHEY, SVGEGT. This entry comes from a study of blood T cell repertoires in COVID-19. As for the study in general: Spain, Italy and the United States supplied samples that represented acute and convalescent COVID-19.

Only in-frame clones appear in the TCRdb table, and some are missing; sequencing was by immunoSEQ multiplex PCR. Altogether around 230,000 clones are present, around 89% being singletons, with the ten largest covering roughly 2.5%. The TCR comes from a middle-aged woman with acute COVID-19. V is TRBV6-2 or TRBV6-3 and J is TRBJ2-4, with a tentative D call TRBD2 (6 bases). Sequencing was carried out using PBMCs or T cells enriched from blood (not recorded which). As DNA, the CDR3 is TGTGCCAGCAGCCCCAGGCATAGCGGATGGGTCTTC. Residues: CASSPRHSGWVF.